The 16 T cell receptor beta chains below were found in one sample sequenced in a study of early T cells in non-severe SARS-CoV-2 infection (dated by TCRdb to the early 2020s). The library was obtained by 5' RACE. Sequencing relied on a NextSeq 500. Clones were called with MiXCR by TCRdb after fastp trimmed the public reads at Q25, and only in-frame beta chains were retained. When rows share a CDR3 protein, they turn into one entry using the most common DNA and genes. This sample is represented by just under 85,000 distinct CDR3 sequences; 8.5% to 12% of them were singletons. Clones ranked in the top ten supply 7% to 9% of the sample. Sequencing used whole blood, obtained at baseline. All receptors come from an adult who was a healthcare worker with PCR-confirmed SARS-CoV-2 infection or an uninfected control (not recorded which).

At least ten counts were recorded for this clonotype. This chain links TRBV11-1 with TRBJ2-1; 7 nucleotides agree with TRBD2. This CDR3 region has 16 residues. The V gene's germline CDR1 is SGHAT and CDR2 FQDESV (reference sequence). Trimming cost V 2 bases and J 4 bases; bases outside gene matches: 8. CDR3 protein: CASSLSPAGSYNEQFF. In DNA form, the CDR3 reads TGTGCCAGCAGCTTATCCCCAGCGGGATCTTACAATGAGCAGTTCTTC.

This clonotype was seen ten or more times. The chain is built from TRBV7-3 and TRBJ1-6; D is ambiguous. Germline values: CDR1 SGHTA, CDR2 FQGTGA. This CDR3 has 13 residues. The V gene lost 1 base and the J gene lost 14 bases, with 12 bases spanning the gap. The CDR3 DNA is TGTGCCAGCAGCTTAAGCCCAGAAGGAGCCCTCCACTTT. Translating gives CASSLSPEGALHF.

The chain has TRBV6-1 and TRBJ1-5; D may be TRBD1 (6 bases). V lost 6 bases, J lost 7 bases, and 16 bases lay in between. CDR1 is MNHNS, CDR2 SASEGT, per germline. This CDR3 comprises 14 residues. The CDR3 here is CASRAGFRGQPQHF. The CDR3 bases are TGTGCCAGCAGAGCCGGGTTCAGGGGCCAGCCCCAGCATTTT.

This chain joins TRBV7-6 and TRBJ2-7; either TRBD1 or TRBD2 may supply D (5 bases each). The V and J ends lost 3 bases and 9 bases respectively, with 9 bases between them. Germline V gene sequence: CDR1 SGHVS, CDR2 FNYEAQ. The CDR3 sequence is 11 residues long. The CDR3 DNA reads TGTGCCAGCAGCTTGCGAGGGGCGCAGTACTTC. Its protein is CASSLRGAQYF.

Only a few counts were recorded for this clonotype. The chain is built from TRBV28 and TRBJ2-3; D perhaps matches TRBD2 (5 bases). The germline CDR1 and CDR2 sequences are MDHEN and SYDVKM. V lost 1 base to trimming and J lost 5 bases, with 13 bases between them. The CDR3 runs 15 residues. The CDR3 bases are TGTGCCAGCAGTTTATCCCCTTGGGCGGGAGATACGCAGTATTTT. Its protein is CASSLSPWAGDTQYF. The full variable domain, completed using reference TRBV28 and TRBJ2-3, is DVKVTQSSRYLVKRTGEKVFLECVQDMDHENMFWYRQDPGLGLRLIYFSYDVKMKEKGDIPEGYSVSREKKERFSLILESASTNQTSMYLCASSLSPWAGDTQYFGPGTRLTVL.

This clonotype appeared a few times. The CDR3 is CASSGQFNQPQHF. The CDR3 DNA is TGTGCCAGCAGCGGACAGTTCAATCAGCCCCAGCATTTT. V gene TRBV12-3 or TRBV12-4 combines with J gene TRBJ1-5; TRBD1 is a possible D gene (6 bases). The CDR3 contains 13 residues. Trimming took off 6 bases at V and 3 bases at J, with 9 bases between the two ends.

The chain combines TRBV3-1 with TRBJ2-1, with a weak D call TRBD2 (6 bases). CDR3 length: 15 amino acids. Germline V gives CDR1 LGHDT, CDR2 YNNKEL (reference sequence). Trimming pared 2 bases from V and 5 bases from J, leaving 13 bases between. The CDR3 DNA follows: TGTGCCAGCAGCCAATCACTAGCCCAAAACAATGAGCAGTTCTTC. It encodes CASSQSLAQNNEQFF.

This chain uses TRBV5-5 with TRBJ1-4; D is unclear. Trimming took 5 bases from V and 8 from J, leaving 19 bases between them. Per the germline V gene, CDR1 is SGHKS and CDR2 is YYEKEE (reference sequence). The CDR3 extends over 15 amino acids. In DNA, the CDR3 is TGTGCCAGCAGGCGAGAACAAAGTAGTGGGGAAAAACTGTTTTTT. This sequence encodes CASRREQSSGEKLFF.

In this sample, this clonotype turned up a few times. The J gene is TRBJ2-3, the V gene TRBV9, with unresolved D. The V end lost 7 bases, the J end lost 3 bases, and 9 bases lay between the germline ends. Germline values: CDR1 SGDLS, CDR2 YYNGEE. The CDR3 covers 12 residues. CDR3 region: CASGSRTDTQYF. The CDR3 DNA reads TGTGCCAGCGGGTCTAGGACAGATACGCAGTATTTT.

This clonotype was seen only a few times. This chain uses TRBV27 with TRBJ2-1; possible D gene TRBD1, 5 bases. CDR1 MNHEY and CDR2 SMNVEV come from the germline V gene (reference sequence). Trimming pared 5 bases from V and 8 bases from J, leaving 10 bases between. This CDR3 spans 12 amino acids. The CDR3 loop reads CASSTQGDEQFF. The CDR3 coding sequence is TGTGCCAGCAGTACCCAGGGCGATGAGCAGTTCTTC.

This clonotype has a handful of counts. The chain has TRBV7-2 and TRBJ1-3; possibly TRBD1 for D (6 bases). The germline V gene encodes CDR1 SGHTA and CDR2 FQGNSA. This CDR3 has 13 residues. The V gene lost 5 bases and the J gene lost 9 bases, with 14 bases spanning the gap. The CDR3 is CASSLAQGGTIYF. DNA of the CDR3: TGTGCCAGCAGCCTCGCACAGGGAGGCACCATATATTTT.

This clonotype was seen repeatedly, ten times or more. The rearrangement joins TRBV19 to TRBJ2-1; weak D call: TRBD2 (5 bases). With 11 bases removed from V and 0 bases from J, the gap between germline ends came to 20 bases. The CDR3 is 16 residues long. Germline CDR1 reads LNHDA; CDR2 reads SQIVND (reference sequence). CDR3 in amino acids: CAASDRSARSYNEQFF. The DNA of the CDR3 is TGTGCCGCATCCGACCGTAGCGCCCGCTCCTACAATGAGCAGTTCTTC.

This clonotype was counted only a few times. V usage is TRBV6-1 and J usage is TRBJ1-2; perhaps TRBD1 as D (5 bases). The length of the CDR3 is 16 residues. CDR1 MNHNS and CDR2 SASEGT come from the germline V gene. The germline V and J ends were trimmed by 0 bases and 3 bases, with 14 bases remaining between them. CDR3 sequence: CASSEAAGRTYYGYTF. The CDR3 DNA reads TGTGCCAGCAGTGAAGCAGCGGGACGGACTTACTATGGCTACACCTTC.

This clonotype was counted at least ten times. This chain uses TRBV7-2 with TRBJ1-1; unclear D gene. There are 14 residues in the CDR3. Germline CDR1 is SGHTA and CDR2 is FQGNSA. The V gene lost 1 base and the J gene lost 4 bases, with 10 bases spanning the gap. CDR3 in amino acids: CASSLVPLGTEAFF. CDR3 DNA sequence: TGTGCCAGCAGCTTAGTCCCCCTGGGCACTGAAGCTTTCTTT. Full variable domain (remainder filled in from reference TRBV7-2 and TRBJ1-1): GAGVSQSPSNKVTEKGKDVELRCDPISGHTALYWYRQSLGQGLEFLIYFQGNSAPDKSGLPSDRFSAERTGGSVSTLTIQRTQQEDSAVYLCASSLVPLGTEAFFGQGTRLTVV.

The J gene is TRBJ2-7, the V gene TRBV5-1; 7 nucleotides agree with TRBD2. The CDR3 has 15 amino acids. Trimming at V came to 5 bases and at J to 3 bases, leaving 11 bases not matched to a gene. Germline V gene lookup returns CDR1 SGHRS and CDR2 YFSETQ. CDR3 in amino acids: CASSTGLGLHYEQYF. The CDR3 bases are TGCGCCAGCAGTACTGGACTGGGACTACACTACGAGCAGTACTTC.

The chain has TRBV20-1 and TRBJ1-1; D gene uncertain. Germline CDR1 is DFQATT and CDR2 is SNEGSKA (reference sequence). The CDR3 is made up of 14 amino acids. Trimming stripped 5 bases from V and 3 bases from J, with 16 bases between. In DNA form, the CDR3 reads TGCAGTGCTCAAACAGACACAGCCTACACTGAAGCTTTCTTT. It translates to CSAQTDTAYTEAFF.